This T cell receptor beta chain was captured by sequencing in a study of PD-1 blockade in classical Hodgkin lymphoma. Libraries were prepared by immunoSEQ multiplex PCR; TCRdb keeps only in-frame clonotypes and omits some of them. In the table there are more than 95,000 clones, approximately 89% of which are singletons. Time point: cycle 4 day 1 (C4D1), after 6 weeks of nivolumab. Each and every patient relapsed after autologous stem cell transplantation, and patients got differing brentuximab vedotin exposure. This CDR3 comprises 17 residues. With 1 base clipped from V and 9 bases from J, the junction kept 14 bases outside the gene matches. CDR1 is SGHAT and CDR2 is FQNNGV in the germline V gene.

The specimen was peripheral blood mononuclear cells (PBMCs), collected before the fourth cycle of nivolumab. The chain joins TRBV11-2 to TRBJ2-1, with 8 bases fitting TRBD1. This receptor was identified in a human donor with classical Hodgkin lymphoma. CDR3 sequence (DNA): TGTGCCAGCAGCTTAGTTTTAGACAGGGGAGACAGGACTGAGCAGTTCTTC. Amino acids: CASSLVLDRGDRTEQFF.